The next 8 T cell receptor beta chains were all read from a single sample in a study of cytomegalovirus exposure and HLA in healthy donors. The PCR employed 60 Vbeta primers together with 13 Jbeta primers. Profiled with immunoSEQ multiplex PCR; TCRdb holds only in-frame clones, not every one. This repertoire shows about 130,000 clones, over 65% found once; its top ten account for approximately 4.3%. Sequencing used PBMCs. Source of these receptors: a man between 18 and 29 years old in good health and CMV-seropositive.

The CDR3 here is CASSLMAGAEQYF. For the CDR3, the DNA is TGTGCCAGCAGCTTAATGGCGGGGGCCGAGCAGTACTTC. The chain links TRBV11-2 to TRBJ2-7; the D gene is possibly TRBD2 (7 bases). This CDR3 has 13 amino acids. Germline CDR1 and CDR2: SGHAT and FQNNGV. V dropped 2 bases and J dropped 6 bases, with 11 bases sitting between them. Full variable domain (outside the CDR3, taken from reference TRBV11-2 and TRBJ2-7): EAGVAQSPRYKIIEKRQSVAFWCNPISGHATLYWYQQILGQGPKLLIQFQNNGVVDDSQLPKDRFSAERLKGVDSTLKIQPAKLEDSAVYLCASSLMAGAEQYFGPGTRLTVT.

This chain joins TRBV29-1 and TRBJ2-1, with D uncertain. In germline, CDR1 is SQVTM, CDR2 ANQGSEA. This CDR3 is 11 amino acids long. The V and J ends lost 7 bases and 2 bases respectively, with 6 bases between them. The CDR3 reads CSAPPYNEQFF. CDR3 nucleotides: TGCAGCGCCCCTCCCTACAATGAGCAGTTCTTC.

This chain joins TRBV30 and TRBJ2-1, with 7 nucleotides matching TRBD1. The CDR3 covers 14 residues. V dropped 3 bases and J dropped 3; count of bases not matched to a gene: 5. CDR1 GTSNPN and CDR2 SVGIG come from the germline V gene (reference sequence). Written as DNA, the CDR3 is TGTGCCTGGAGCCACAGGGGTCTCTACAATGAGCAGTTCTTC. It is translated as CAWSHRGLYNEQFF. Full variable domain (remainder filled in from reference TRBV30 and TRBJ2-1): SQTIHQWPATLVQPVGSPLSLECTVEGTSNPNLYWYRQAAGRGLQLLFYSVGIGQISSEVPQNLSASRPQDRQFILSSKKLLLSDSGFYLCAWSHRGLYNEQFFGPGTRLTVL.

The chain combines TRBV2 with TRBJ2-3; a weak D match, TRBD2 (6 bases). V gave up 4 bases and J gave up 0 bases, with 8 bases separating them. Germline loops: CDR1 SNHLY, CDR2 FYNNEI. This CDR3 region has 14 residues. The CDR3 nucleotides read TGTGCCAGCAGTGTACTAGCTAGCACAGATACGCAGTATTTT. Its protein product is CASSVLASTDTQYF.

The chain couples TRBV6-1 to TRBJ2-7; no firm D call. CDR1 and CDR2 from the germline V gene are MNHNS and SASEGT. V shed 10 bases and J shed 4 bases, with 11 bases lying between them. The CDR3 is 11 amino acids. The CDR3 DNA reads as TGTGCCACCGTCAACATGTACGAGCAGTACTTC. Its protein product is CATVNMYEQYF.

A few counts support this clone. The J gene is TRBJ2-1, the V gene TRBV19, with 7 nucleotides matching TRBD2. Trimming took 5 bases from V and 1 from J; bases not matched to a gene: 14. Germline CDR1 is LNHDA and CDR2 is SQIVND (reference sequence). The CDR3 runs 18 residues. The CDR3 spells CASSSLGGRRYSYNEQFF. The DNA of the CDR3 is TGTGCCAGTAGTTCCCTCGGGGGGAGGAGGTATTCCTACAATGAGCAGTTCTTC.

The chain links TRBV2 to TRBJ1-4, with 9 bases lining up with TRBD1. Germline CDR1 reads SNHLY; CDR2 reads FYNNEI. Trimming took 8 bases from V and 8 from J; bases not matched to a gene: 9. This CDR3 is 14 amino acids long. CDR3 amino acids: CASVRTGVREKLFF. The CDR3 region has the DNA TGTGCCAGCGTTCGGACAGGGGTTAGAGAAAAACTGTTTTTT.

The CDR3 is CASRMGLDRSNTEAFF. CDR3 nucleotides: TGTGCCAGTAGGATGGGGTTGGACAGATCGAACACTGAAGCTTTCTTT. The chain is built from TRBV19 and TRBJ1-1, with D possibly matching TRBD1 (6 bases). The V end lost 6 bases, the J end lost 1 base, and 18 bases lay between the germline ends. The CDR3 is 16 residues long. Germline V CDR1 and CDR2: LNHDA, SQIVND (reference sequence).